The 28 T cell receptor beta chains below were found in one sample sequenced in a study of T cells after yellow fever vaccination. TCRdb independently ran MiXCR on the 5' RACE reads; one entry per CDR3 protein. The profile shows about 200,000 distinct CDR3 sequences, approximately 3.3% of them singletons. The material sequenced was CD4+ T cells sorted from PBMCs, taken 10 days after the yellow fever booster vaccination. These receptors were taken from a man between 18 and 29 years old who received the YFV17D yellow fever vaccine.

The rearrangement joins TRBV20-1 to TRBJ1-4, with D perhaps TRBD1 (6 bases). CDR3 length equals 17 residues. Germline CDR1 reads DFQATT; CDR2 reads SNEGSKA (reference sequence). The V and J ends lost 3 bases and 1 base respectively, with 18 bases between them. The chain's CDR3 is CSASTGARGGTNEKLFF. The CDR3 nucleotides read TGCAGTGCTAGCACGGGGGCGCGAGGGGGAACTAATGAAAAACTGTTTTTT.

This clonotype showed up just a few times. The CDR3 sequence is CASSKPGPGGLSYEQYF. The CDR3 DNA is TGTGCCAGCAGCAAACCGGGCCCTGGGGGGCTCTCCTACGAGCAGTACTTC. J is TRBJ2-7 and V is TRBV21-1; the listed D gene, TRBD1, was not tested against the DNA. TRBV21-1 is a pseudogene. The CDR3 sequence is 17 residues long.

Many counts were recorded for this clonotype. This chain joins TRBV2 and TRBJ1-1, with D unresolved. This CDR3 contains 11 residues. V lost 6 bases to trimming and J lost 12 bases, with 14 bases between them. From germline, CDR1 is SNHLY and CDR2 FYNNEI. CDR3 in amino acids: CASRGPLVPFF. CDR3 bases: TGTGCCAGCAGAGGACCGCTGGTGCCTTTCTTT.

This clonotype has a handful of counts. The chain combines TRBV6-2 or TRBV6-3 with TRBJ2-7; tentative D call: TRBD2 (5 bases). Trimming pared 5 bases from V and 9 bases from J, leaving 14 bases between. Germline CDR1 MNHEY, CDR2 SVGEGT. This CDR3 spans 12 amino acids. The DNA of the CDR3 is TGTGCCAGCAGTCAGCGGTTGAAGAGGCAGTACTTC. Its protein product is CASSQRLKRQYF.

The chain employs TRBV28 and TRBJ1-5; no definite D call. The CDR3 has 13 residues. Trimming stripped 6 bases from V and 5 bases from J, with 11 bases between. The germline CDR1 and CDR2 sequences are MDHEN and SYDVKM. CDR3 residues: CASSPVRYQPQHF. CDR3 in DNA: TGTGCCAGCAGCCCTGTGCGGTATCAGCCCCAGCATTTT.

The V gene is TRBV7-2, the J gene TRBJ2-2, with TRBD1 matching 8 bases. Germline V gene sequence: CDR1 SGHTA, CDR2 FQGNSA. The CDR3 length is 15 residues. The junction had 4 bases not matched to a gene; V was cut back by 1 base and J by 6 bases. CDR3 protein: CASSLVRGLPGELFF. The CDR3, as DNA: TGTGCCAGCAGCTTAGTCAGGGGGCTGCCCGGGGAGCTGTTTTTT.

The table lists this clonotype with a few counts. The DNA of the CDR3 is TGTGCCAGCAGTGAACAGGGTATCGGATACGAGCAGTACTTC. This sequence encodes CASSEQGIGYEQYF. The chain has TRBV2 and TRBJ2-7, with D perhaps matching TRBD1 (5 bases). The CDR3 has 14 residues. V was pared by 2 bases and J by 4 bases, with 12 bases between. CDR1 SNHLY and CDR2 FYNNEI come from the germline V gene. Drawing the rest from reference TRBV2 and TRBJ2-7, the complete variable domain is EPEVTQTPSHQVTQMGQEVILRCVPISNHLYFYWYRQILGQKVEFLVSFYNNEISEKSEIFDDQFSVERPDGSNFTLKIRSTKLEDSAMYFCASSEQGIGYEQYFGPGTRLTVT.

This sequence joins TRBV6-6 and TRBJ1-6; TRBD1 matches at 10 bases. V shed 2 bases, J shed 14 bases, and the junction held 6 bases outside the gene matches. The germline CDR1 and CDR2 sequences are MNHNY and SVGAGI (reference sequence). CDR3 length: 14 residues. The CDR3 sequence: CASSYGTGDLSLHF. For the CDR3, the DNA is TGTGCCAGCAGTTACGGGACAGGGGATTTGTCCCTCCACTTT.

This clonotype was detected many times. This chain joins TRBV28 and TRBJ1-5; 7 nucleotides align to TRBD1. Germline V gene data show CDR1 as MDHEN and CDR2 as SYDVKM. V gave up 10 bases and J gave up 9 bases; unmatched junction bases: 15. This CDR3 spans 14 amino acids. CDR3 residues: CAIITGAAGGPQHF. CDR3 bases: TGTGCCATCATCACAGGGGCAGCCGGAGGGCCCCAGCATTTT.

The sample holds many counts of this clonotype. The chain has TRBV6-2 or TRBV6-3 and TRBJ2-7, with TRBD1 identical over 7 bases. Germline assignment: CDR1 MNHEY and CDR2 SVGEGT. The CDR3 extends over 14 amino acids. V was pared by 6 bases and J by 3 bases, with 8 bases of the junction left unmatched. CDR3 in amino acids: CASSNVQGIYEQYF. Written as DNA, the CDR3 is TGTGCCAGCAGCAACGTACAGGGGATCTACGAGCAGTACTTC.

The J gene is TRBJ1-4, the V gene TRBV7-2, with TRBD1 identical over 7 bases. CDR3 length equals 14 residues. CDR1 and CDR2 from the germline V gene are SGHTA and FQGNSA. Trimming took 5 bases from V and 7 from J; bases not matched to a gene: 7. The CDR3 is CASSPAGGGEKLFF. The CDR3 DNA sequence: TGTGCCAGCAGCCCCGCAGGGGGAGGTGAAAAACTGTTTTTT.

V is TRBV7-2 and J is TRBJ2-1, with D tentatively TRBD1 (6 bases). V was pared by 2 bases and J by 1 base, with 12 bases between. From germline, CDR1 is SGHTA and CDR2 FQGNSA. This CDR3 region has 16 residues. For the CDR3, the DNA is TGTGCCAGCAGCTTATGGGTGAGGGGGTCCTACAATGAGCAGTTCTTC. This gives the protein CASSLWVRGSYNEQFF.

This clonotype was recorded many times. The rearrangement joins TRBV5-1 to TRBJ2-2; no clear D. The V gene's germline CDR1 is SGHRS and CDR2 YFSETQ. This CDR3 comprises 16 residues. Trimming pared 1 base from V and 3 bases from J, leaving 13 bases between. CDR3 sequence: CASSLLETTYTGELFF. CDR3 nucleotides: TGCGCCAGCAGCTTGTTGGAGACAACCTACACCGGGGAGCTGTTTTTT.

Many counts were recorded for this clonotype. This chain links TRBV20-1 with TRBJ2-7; D is uncertain. Trimming removed 3 bases at V and 4 bases at J, with 7 bases between. The CDR3 consists of 11 residues. Germline assignment: CDR1 DFQATT and CDR2 SNEGSKA (reference sequence). The CDR3 reads CSASEDYEQYV. CDR3 coding DNA: TGCAGTGCTAGCGAGGATTACGAGCAGTACGTC.

The sample holds many counts of this clonotype. This chain connects TRBV28 to TRBJ2-1, with TRBD1 matching 8 bases. The CDR3 spans 15 residues. The V and J ends lost 6 bases and 4 bases, in that order; junction bases with no gene match: 8. CDR1 is MDHEN, CDR2 SYDVKM, per germline. The CDR3 nucleotides read TGTGCCAGCAGGCCGACAGGGGCGGGGTACAATGAGCAGTTCTTC. It codes for CASRPTGAGYNEQFF.

There are many counts of this clonotype. This chain uses TRBV10-3 with TRBJ2-5; 10 bases align to TRBD1. Germline-derived CDR1 and CDR2 are ENHRY and SYGVKD. V was pared by 4 bases and J by 2 bases, with 4 bases of the junction left unmatched. There are 15 residues in the CDR3. This CDR3 is CAISGADRGQETQYF. CDR3 DNA sequence: TGTGCCATCAGTGGGGCGGACAGGGGGCAAGAGACCCAGTACTTC.

There are a few counts of this clonotype. The rearrangement uses TRBV5-1 and TRBJ2-5, with 7 bases aligning to TRBD1. The germline CDR1 and CDR2 sequences are SGHRS and YFSETQ. V lost 4 bases to trimming and J lost 5 bases; unmatched junction nucleotides: 8. CDR3 size: 14 residues. The CDR3 coding sequence is TGCGCCAGCAGCCCAAGACAGGGAATGGAGACCCAGTACTTC. Translated, it gives CASSPRQGMETQYF.

This clonotype turned up a few times. The V gene is TRBV7-2, the J gene TRBJ1-5, with unresolved D. The V gene's germline CDR1 is SGHTA and CDR2 FQGNSA. This CDR3 contains 17 residues. The V and J ends lost 6 bases and 2 bases respectively, with 20 bases between them. The CDR3 loop reads CASSVSAVRFGNQPQHF. CDR3 DNA sequence: TGTGCCAGCAGTGTTTCGGCCGTTCGGTTTGGCAATCAGCCCCAGCATTTT.

The J gene is TRBJ2-5, the V gene TRBV5-1; D could derive from TRBD1 or TRBD2 (5 bases each). The CDR3 totals 16 residues. Germline-derived CDR1 and CDR2 are SGHRS and YFSETQ. V shed 3 bases and J shed 5 bases, with 20 bases lying between them. The CDR3 DNA reads as TGCGCCAGCAGCTCCCGGAAAGGGACGGTTGGGGAGACCCAGTACTTC. Its translation: CASSSRKGTVGETQYF.

The chain joins TRBV5-4 to TRBJ2-3; possible D gene TRBD1, 5 bases. Germline CDR1 and CDR2: SGHNT and YYREEE (reference sequence). The CDR3 totals 15 residues. Trimming cost V 2 bases and J 1 base, with 11 bases left between them. In DNA, the CDR3 is TGTGCCAGCAGCTTCTCAGGGATCCGCACAGATACGCAGTATTTT. Amino acids: CASSFSGIRTDTQYF.

This clonotype was counted between two and nine times. This chain uses TRBV20-1 with TRBJ2-2, with D unclear. Germline V gene sequence: CDR1 DFQATT, CDR2 SNEGSKA (reference sequence). CDR3 size: 12 residues. Trimming cost V 6 bases and J 8 bases, with 13 bases left between them. CDR3 DNA sequence: TGCAGTGCCGCAGTACCCATTGGGGAGCTGTTTTTT. As protein: CSAAVPIGELFF.

This clonotype was detected many times. The chain carries TRBV4-1 and TRBJ2-1, with 10 bases fitting TRBD2. The CDR3 extends over 17 amino acids. Germline V gives CDR1 MGHRA, CDR2 YSYEKL. The J segment lost 1 base and the V segment lost 3 bases, leaving 6 bases of the junction unmatched. The CDR3 loop is CASSHNPTSGSYNEQFF. The CDR3 DNA sequence: TGCGCCAGCAGCCACAACCCGACTAGCGGGTCCTACAATGAGCAGTTCTTC.

The rearrangement joins TRBV14 to TRBJ2-1; 7 positions match TRBD2. Germline V gene data show CDR1 as SGHDN and CDR2 as FVKESK. The CDR3 has 14 amino acids. J was trimmed by 4 bases and V by 3 bases; bases with no gene match: 3. The chain's CDR3 is CASSHRREYNEQFF. CDR3 sequence (DNA): TGTGCCAGCAGCCACAGGCGGGAGTACAATGAGCAGTTCTTC.

This clonotype was observed at least ten times. J is TRBJ1-5 and V is TRBV20-1; possible D gene TRBD1, 6 bases. This CDR3 comprises 15 residues. Germline CDR1 reads DFQATT; CDR2 reads SNEGSKA (reference sequence). Deletions cut 3 bases from V and 0 bases from J, with 12 bases between. CDR3 sequence (DNA): TGCAGTGCTAGTCCGGGGGGCTATAGCAATCAGCCCCAGCATTTT. It codes for CSASPGGYSNQPQHF.

The sample holds many counts of this clonotype. This chain connects TRBV5-1 to TRBJ1-1; perhaps TRBD1 as D (6 bases). Per the germline V gene, CDR1 is SGHRS and CDR2 is YFSETQ. This CDR3 has 14 residues. V was shortened by 4 bases and J by 4 bases, with 14 bases between the two germline ends. The CDR3 DNA reads TGCGCCAGCAGCAGCAACAGGGCCAGCACTGAAGCTTTCTTT. It encodes CASSSNRASTEAFF.

This clonotype was seen ten or more times. The chain combines TRBV5-1 with TRBJ2-3; D might be TRBD1 (7 bases). Germline V gene lookup returns CDR1 SGHRS and CDR2 YFSETQ. The CDR3 extends over 17 amino acids. V was pared by 4 bases and J by 0 bases, with 18 bases between. The CDR3 sequence: CASSPPTRGTSTDTQYF. The CDR3 coding sequence is TGCGCCAGCAGCCCCCCTACCAGGGGGACTAGCACAGATACGCAGTATTTT.

This clonotype was detected a few times. The gene calls are TRBV12-3 or TRBV12-4 and TRBJ2-2, with TRBD2 matching 7 bases. The CDR3 is 16 residues long. V lost 6 bases to trimming and J lost 4 bases; unmatched junction nucleotides: 11. The CDR3 sequence is CASSRAERGRTGELFF. The CDR3 nucleotides are TGTGCCAGCAGCCGAGCCGAGCGGGGACGCACCGGGGAGCTGTTTTTT.

This clonotype has at least ten counts. This sequence joins TRBV5-1 and TRBJ1-6; TRBD1 is a possible D gene (5 bases). Germline V gene data show CDR1 as SGHRS and CDR2 as YFSETQ. This CDR3 contains 15 residues. Trimming removed 0 bases at V and 11 bases at J, with 15 bases between. DNA for the CDR3: TGCGCCAGCAGCTTGGATGTCCAGGGTGGTACACCCCTCCACTTT. Translated: CASSLDVQGGTPLHF.